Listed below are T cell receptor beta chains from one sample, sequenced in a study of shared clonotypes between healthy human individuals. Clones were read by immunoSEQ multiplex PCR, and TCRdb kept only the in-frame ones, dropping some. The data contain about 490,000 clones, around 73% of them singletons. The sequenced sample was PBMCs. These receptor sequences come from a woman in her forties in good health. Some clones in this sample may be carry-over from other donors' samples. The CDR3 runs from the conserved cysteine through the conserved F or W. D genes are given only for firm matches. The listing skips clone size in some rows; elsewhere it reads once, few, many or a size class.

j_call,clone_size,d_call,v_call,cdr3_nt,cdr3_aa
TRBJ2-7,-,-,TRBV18,TGTGCCAGCTCACCCTTGACTAGCTCCTACGAGCAGTACTTC,CASSPLTSSYEQYF
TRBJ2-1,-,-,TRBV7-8,TGTGCCAGCAGCTTGAGGAGGAATGAGCGGTTCTTC,CASSLRRNERFF
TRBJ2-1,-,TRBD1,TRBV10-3,TGTGCCATCAACCCAGACAGGGAAGCTAACAATGAGCAGTTCTTC,CAINPDREANNEQFF
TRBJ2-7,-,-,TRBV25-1,TGTGCCAGCAGTGGAGGGGGGGTCTACGAGCAGTACTTC,CASSGGGVYEQYF
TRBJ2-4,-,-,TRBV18,TGTGCCAGCTCACCTTCGGGGGCCAAAAACATTCAGTACTTC,CASSPSGAKNIQYF
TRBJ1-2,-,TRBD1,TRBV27,TGTGCCAGCAGTTCGACAGGGAGCTATGGCTACACCTTC,CASSSTGSYGYTF
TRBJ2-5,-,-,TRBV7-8,TGTGCCAGCAGCTTAGATCTCGTGGAGACCCAGTACTTC,CASSLDLVETQYF
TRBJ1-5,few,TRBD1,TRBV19,TGTGCCAGTAGTAGTGGACAGGGGTTGCGGCCCCAGCATTTT,CASSSGQGLRPQHF
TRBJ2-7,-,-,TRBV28,TGTGCCAGCAGCCCACCGGGATCCCGGTCCTACGAGCAGTACTTC,CASSPPGSRSYEQYF
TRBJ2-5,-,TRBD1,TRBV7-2,TGTGCCAGCAGCTTAGGGGCAGGGGGTGGAGAGACCCAGTACTTC,CASSLGAGGGETQYF
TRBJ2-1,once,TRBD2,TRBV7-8,TGTGCCAGCGGAGTACTAGCGGGAGGCTACAATGAGCAGTTCTTC,CASGVLAGGYNEQFF
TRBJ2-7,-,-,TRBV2,TGTGCCAGCGGGGGACTGGGGACCTACGAGCAGTACTTC,CASGGLGTYEQYF
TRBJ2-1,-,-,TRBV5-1,TGCGCCAGCAGCTTGTGGGGGGTCCCGGATGAGCAGTTCTTC,CASSLWGVPDEQFF
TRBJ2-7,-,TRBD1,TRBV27,TGTGCCAGCAGTCGGACAGGGCCCTCCTACGAGCAGTACTTC,CASSRTGPSYEQYF
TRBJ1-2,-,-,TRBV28,TGTGCCAGCAGTGACGCCAACCGGGGCTACACCTTC,CASSDANRGYTF
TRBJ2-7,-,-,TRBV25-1,TGTGCCAGCAGTGAATCCCCGGGTGCCTACGAGCAGTACTTC,CASSESPGAYEQYF